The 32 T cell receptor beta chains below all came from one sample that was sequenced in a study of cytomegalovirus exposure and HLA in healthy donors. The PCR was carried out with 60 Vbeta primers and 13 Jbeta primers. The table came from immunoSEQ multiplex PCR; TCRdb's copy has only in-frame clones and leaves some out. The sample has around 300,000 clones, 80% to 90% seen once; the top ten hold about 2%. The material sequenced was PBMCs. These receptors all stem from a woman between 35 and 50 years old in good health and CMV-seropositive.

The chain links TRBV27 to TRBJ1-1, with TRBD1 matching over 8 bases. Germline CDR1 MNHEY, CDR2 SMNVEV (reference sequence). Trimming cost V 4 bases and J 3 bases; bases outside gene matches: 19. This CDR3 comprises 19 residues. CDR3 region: CASSSRTVSQGAGDTEAFF. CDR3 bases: TGTGCCAGCAGTTCGCGAACCGTCAGTCAGGGGGCAGGTGACACTGAAGCTTTCTTT.

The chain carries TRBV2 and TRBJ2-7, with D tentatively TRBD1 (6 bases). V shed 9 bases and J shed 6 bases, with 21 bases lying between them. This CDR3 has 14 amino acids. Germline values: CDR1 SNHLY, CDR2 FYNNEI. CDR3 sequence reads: CASGRVEEGGEQYF. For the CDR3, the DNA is TGTGCCAGTGGTCGGGTAGAAGAAGGGGGCGAGCAGTACTTC.

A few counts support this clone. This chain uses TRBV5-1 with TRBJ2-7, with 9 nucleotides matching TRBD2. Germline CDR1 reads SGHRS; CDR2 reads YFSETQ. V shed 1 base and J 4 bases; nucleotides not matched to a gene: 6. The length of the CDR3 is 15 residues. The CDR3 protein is CASSLMAGGPYEQYF. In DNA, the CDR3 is TGCGCCAGCAGCTTGATGGCGGGAGGGCCGTACGAGCAGTACTTC.

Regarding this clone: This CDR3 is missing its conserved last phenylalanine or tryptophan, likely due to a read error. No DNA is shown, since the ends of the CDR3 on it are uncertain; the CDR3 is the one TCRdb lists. The CDR3 sequence: CASSPSAGGPFL. V gene TRBV28 combines with J gene TRBJ2-7; TRBD2 is the table's D call, not checked against the DNA. Germline values: CDR1 MDHEN, CDR2 SYDVKM. The CDR3 adds up to 12 amino acids, both ends counted.

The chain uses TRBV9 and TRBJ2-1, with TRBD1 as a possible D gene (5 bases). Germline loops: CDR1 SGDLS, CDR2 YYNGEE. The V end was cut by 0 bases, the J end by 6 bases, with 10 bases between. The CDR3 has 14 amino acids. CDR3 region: CASSVGSGANEQFF. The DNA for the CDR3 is TGTGCCAGCAGCGTAGGCTCTGGGGCCAATGAGCAGTTCTTC.

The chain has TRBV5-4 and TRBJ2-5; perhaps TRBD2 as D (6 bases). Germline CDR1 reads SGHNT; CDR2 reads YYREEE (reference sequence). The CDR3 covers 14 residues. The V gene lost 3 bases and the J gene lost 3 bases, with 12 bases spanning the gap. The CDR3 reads CASSSRTGEETQYF. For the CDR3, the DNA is TGTGCCAGCAGCTCCCGGACGGGAGAAGAGACCCAGTACTTC.

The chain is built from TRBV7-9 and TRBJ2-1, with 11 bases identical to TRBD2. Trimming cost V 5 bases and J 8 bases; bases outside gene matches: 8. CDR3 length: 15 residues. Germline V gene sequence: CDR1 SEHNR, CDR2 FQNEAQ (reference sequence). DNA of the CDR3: TGTGCCAGCAGCCACCCGGGACTAGCGGTATATGAGCAGTTCTTC. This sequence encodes CASSHPGLAVYEQFF.

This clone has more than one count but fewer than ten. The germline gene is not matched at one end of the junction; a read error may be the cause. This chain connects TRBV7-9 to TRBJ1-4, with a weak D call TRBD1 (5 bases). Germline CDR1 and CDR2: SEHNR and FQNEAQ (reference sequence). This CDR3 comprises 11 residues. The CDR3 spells CASGKIGQGSF. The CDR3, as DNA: TGTGCCAGCGGAAAGATTGGGCAGGGTTCTTTT.

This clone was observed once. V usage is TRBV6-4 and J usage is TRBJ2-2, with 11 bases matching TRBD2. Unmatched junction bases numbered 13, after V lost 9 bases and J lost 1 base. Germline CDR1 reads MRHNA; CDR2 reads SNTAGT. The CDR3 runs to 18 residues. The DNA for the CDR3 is TGTGCCAGACCATCCTGGGCTAGCGGGAGGCTGAACACCGGGGAGCTGTTTTTT. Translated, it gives CARPSWASGRLNTGELFF.

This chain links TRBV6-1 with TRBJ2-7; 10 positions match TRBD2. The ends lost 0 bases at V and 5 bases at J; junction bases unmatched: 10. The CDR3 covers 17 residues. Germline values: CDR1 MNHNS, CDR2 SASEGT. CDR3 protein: CASSEALQSGRGNEQYF. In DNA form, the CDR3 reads TGTGCCAGCAGTGAAGCGCTTCAAAGCGGGAGGGGTAACGAGCAGTACTTC.

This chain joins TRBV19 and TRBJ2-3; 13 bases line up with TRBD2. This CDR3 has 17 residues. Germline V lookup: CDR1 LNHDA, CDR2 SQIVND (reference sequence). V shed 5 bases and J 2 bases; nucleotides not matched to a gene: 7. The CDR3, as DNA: TGTGCCAGTAGTCCACGACTAGCGGGAGGCCCCACAGATACGCAGTATTTT. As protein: CASSPRLAGGPTDTQYF.

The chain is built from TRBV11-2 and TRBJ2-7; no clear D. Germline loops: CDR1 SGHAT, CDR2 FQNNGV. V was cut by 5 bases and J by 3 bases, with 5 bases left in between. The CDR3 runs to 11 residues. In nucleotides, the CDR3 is TGTGCCAGCAGCGCTAGCTACGAGCAGTACTTC. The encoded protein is CASSASYEQYF.

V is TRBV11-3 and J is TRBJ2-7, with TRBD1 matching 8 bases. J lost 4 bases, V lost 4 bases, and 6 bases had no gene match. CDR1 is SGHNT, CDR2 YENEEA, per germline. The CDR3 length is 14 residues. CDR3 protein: CASSYDRGGYEQYF. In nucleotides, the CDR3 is TGTGCCAGCAGCTACGACAGGGGAGGATACGAGCAGTACTTC.

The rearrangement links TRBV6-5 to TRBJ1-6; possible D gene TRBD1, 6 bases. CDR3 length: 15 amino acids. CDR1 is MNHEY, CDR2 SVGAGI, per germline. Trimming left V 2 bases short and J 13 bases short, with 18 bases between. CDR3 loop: CASSYRGAQESPLHF. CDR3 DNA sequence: TGTGCCAGCAGTTACCGGGGGGCACAGGAGTCCCCCCTCCACTTT.

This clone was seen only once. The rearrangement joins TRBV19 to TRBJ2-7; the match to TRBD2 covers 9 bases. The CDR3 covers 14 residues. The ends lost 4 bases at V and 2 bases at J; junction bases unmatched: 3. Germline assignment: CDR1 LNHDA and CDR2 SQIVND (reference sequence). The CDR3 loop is CASSTTSGTYEQYF. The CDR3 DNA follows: TGTGCCAGTAGTACGACTAGCGGAACCTACGAGCAGTACTTC.

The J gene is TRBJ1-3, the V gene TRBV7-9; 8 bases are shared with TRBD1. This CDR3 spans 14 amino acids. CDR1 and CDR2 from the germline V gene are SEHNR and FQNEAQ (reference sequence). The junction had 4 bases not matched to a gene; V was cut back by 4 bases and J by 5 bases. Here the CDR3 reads CASSSNRGRNTIYF. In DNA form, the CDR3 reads TGTGCCAGCAGCTCAAACAGGGGGAGAAACACCATATATTTT.

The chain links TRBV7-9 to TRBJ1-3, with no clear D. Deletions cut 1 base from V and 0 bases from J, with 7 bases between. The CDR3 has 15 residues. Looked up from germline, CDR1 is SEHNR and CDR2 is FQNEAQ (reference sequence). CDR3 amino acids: CASSLVSLSGNTIYF. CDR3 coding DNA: TGTGCCAGCAGCTTAGTGAGCCTCTCTGGAAACACCATATATTTT.

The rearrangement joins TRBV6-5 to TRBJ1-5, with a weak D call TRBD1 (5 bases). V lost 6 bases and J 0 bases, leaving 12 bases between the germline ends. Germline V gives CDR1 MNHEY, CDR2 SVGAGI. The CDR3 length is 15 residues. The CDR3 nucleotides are TGTGCCAGCAGCCGGACAATTTATAGCAATCAGCCCCAGCATTTT. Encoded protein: CASSRTIYSNQPQHF.

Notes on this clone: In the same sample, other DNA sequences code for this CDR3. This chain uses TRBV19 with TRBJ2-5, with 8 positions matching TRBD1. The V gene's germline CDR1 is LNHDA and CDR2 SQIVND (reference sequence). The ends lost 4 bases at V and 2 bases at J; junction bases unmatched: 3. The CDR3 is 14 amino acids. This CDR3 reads CASSTGTGQETQYF. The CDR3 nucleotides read TGTGCCAGTAGTACAGGGACAGGACAAGAGACCCAGTACTTC.

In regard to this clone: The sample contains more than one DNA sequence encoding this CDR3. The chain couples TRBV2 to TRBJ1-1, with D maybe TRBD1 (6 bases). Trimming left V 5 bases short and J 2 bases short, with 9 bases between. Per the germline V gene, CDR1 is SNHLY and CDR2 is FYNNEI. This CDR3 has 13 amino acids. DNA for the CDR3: TGTGCCAGCAGTTTGGACAGAAACACTGAAGCTTTCTTT. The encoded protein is CASSLDRNTEAFF. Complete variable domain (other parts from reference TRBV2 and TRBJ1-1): EPEVTQTPSHQVTQMGQEVILRCVPISNHLYFYWYRQILGQKVEFLVSFYNNEISEKSEIFDDQFSVERPDGSNFTLKIRSTKLEDSAMYFCASSLDRNTEAFFGQGTRLTVV.

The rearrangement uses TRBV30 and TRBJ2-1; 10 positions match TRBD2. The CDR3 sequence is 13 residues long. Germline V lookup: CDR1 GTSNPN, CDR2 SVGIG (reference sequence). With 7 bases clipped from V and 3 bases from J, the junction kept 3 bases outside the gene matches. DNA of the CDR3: TGTGCCTCAGGACTAGCGGTCTACAATGAGCAGTTCTTC. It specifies CASGLAVYNEQFF.

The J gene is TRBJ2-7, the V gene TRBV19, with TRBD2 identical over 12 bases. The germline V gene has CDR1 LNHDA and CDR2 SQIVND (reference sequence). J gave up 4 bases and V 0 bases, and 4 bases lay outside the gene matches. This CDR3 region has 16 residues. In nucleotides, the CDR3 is TGTGCCAGTAGTATAGAAGCCGGGACTAGCGGGTACGAGCAGTACTTC. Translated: CASSIEAGTSGYEQYF.

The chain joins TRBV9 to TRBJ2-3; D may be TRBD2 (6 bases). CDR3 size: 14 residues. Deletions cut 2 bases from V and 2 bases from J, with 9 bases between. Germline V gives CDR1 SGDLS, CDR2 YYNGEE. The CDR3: CASSVGLNTDTQYF. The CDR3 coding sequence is TGTGCCAGCAGCGTGGGACTCAACACAGATACGCAGTATTTT. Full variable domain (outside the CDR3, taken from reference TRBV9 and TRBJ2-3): DSGVTQTPKHLITATGQRVTLRCSPRSGDLSVYWYQQSLDQGLQFLIQYYNGEERAKGNILERFSAQQFPDLHSELNLSSLELGDSALYFCASSVGLNTDTQYFGPGTRLTVL.

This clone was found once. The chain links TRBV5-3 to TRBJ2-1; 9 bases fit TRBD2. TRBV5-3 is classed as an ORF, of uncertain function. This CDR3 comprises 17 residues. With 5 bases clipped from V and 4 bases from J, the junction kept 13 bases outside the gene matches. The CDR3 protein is CARRGHSGSGSYNEQFF. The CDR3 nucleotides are TGTGCCAGAAGGGGTCATAGCGGGAGCGGAAGTTACAATGAGCAGTTCTTC.

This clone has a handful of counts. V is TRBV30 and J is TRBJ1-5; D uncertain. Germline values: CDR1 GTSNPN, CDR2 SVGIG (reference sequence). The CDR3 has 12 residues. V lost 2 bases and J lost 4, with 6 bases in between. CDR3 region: CAWSPRNQPQHF. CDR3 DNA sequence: TGTGCCTGGAGTCCTAGAAATCAGCCCCAGCATTTT.

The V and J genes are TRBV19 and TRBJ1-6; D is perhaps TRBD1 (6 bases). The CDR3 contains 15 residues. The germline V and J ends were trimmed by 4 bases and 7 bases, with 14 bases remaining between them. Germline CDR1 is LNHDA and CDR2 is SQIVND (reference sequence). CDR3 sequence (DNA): TGTGCCAGTAGTAGGGACACCCTCGGGAATTCACCCCTCCACTTT. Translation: CASSRDTLGNSPLHF.

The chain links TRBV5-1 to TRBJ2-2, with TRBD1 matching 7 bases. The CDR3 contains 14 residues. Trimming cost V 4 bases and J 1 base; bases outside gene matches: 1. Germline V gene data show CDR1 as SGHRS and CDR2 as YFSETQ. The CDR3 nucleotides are TGCGCCAGCAGCAGGGACAGGAACACCGGGGAGCTGTTTTTT. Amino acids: CASSRDRNTGELFF.

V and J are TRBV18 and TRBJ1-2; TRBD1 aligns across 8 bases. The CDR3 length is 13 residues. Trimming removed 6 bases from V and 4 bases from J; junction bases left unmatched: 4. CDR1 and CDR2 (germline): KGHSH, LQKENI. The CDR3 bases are TGTGCCAGCTCCCCTGGACAGGGCTATGGCTACACCTTC. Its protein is CASSPGQGYGYTF.

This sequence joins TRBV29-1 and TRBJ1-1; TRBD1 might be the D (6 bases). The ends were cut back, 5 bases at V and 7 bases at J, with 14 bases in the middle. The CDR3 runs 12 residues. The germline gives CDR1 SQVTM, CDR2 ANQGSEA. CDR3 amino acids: CSVIRGQVEAFF. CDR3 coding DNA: TGCAGCGTTATTCGGGGACAAGTTGAAGCTTTCTTT.

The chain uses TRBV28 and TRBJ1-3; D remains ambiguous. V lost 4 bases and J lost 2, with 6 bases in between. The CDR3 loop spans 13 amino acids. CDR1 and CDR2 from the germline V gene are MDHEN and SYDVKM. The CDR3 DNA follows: TGTGCCAGCAGTTCCTTCGCTGGAAACACCATATATTTT. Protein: CASSSFAGNTIYF.

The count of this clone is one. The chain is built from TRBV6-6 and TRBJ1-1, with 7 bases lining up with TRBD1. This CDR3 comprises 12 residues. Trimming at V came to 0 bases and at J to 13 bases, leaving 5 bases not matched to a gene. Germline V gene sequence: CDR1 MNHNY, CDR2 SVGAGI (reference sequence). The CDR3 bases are TGTGCCAGCAGTTACTCAGGAGGGGGCGGTTTCTTT. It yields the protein CASSYSGGGGFF.

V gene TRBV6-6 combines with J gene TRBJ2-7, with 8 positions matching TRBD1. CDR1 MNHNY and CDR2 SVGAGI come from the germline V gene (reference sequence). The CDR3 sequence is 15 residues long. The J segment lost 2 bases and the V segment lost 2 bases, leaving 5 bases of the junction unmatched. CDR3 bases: TGTGCCAGCAGTTACGGGCAGGGGGCCGCCTACGAGCAGTACTTC. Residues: CASSYGQGAAYEQYF.